The 24 T cell receptor beta chains listed next were all sequenced from one sample in a study of blood T cell repertoires in COVID-19. Profiling relied on immunoSEQ multiplex PCR, and the TCRdb table lists in-frame clones only, not all of them. The sample comprises 150,000 to 200,000 clones, approximately 78% of which are singletons, and approximately 12% rests with the top ten. The sequenced material came from peripheral blood. The source of these receptors is a woman of 80 years or more with COVID-19, enrolled during active disease.

The table lists this clone with a few counts. V is TRBV19 and J is TRBJ2-6; TRBD1 is a possible D gene (5 bases). The germline V gene has CDR1 LNHDA and CDR2 SQIVND (reference sequence). The V end was cut by 3 bases, the J end by 2 bases, with 8 bases between. The CDR3 totals 15 residues. The CDR3 sequence: CASSIIRAGANVLTF. The CDR3 DNA sequence: TGTGCCAGTAGTATTATCAGGGCTGGGGCCAACGTCCTGACTTTC.

The rearrangement joins TRBV10-2 to TRBJ1-3; a weak D match, TRBD1 (5 bases). V lost 7 bases, J lost 0 bases, and 13 bases lay in between. Germline assignment: CDR1 WSHSY and CDR2 SAAADI. The CDR3 runs 15 residues. Here the CDR3 DNA reads TGCGCCAGCACCGAACAGGCTAGCTCTGGAAACACCATATATTTT. Residues: CASTEQASSGNTIYF.

The chain is built from TRBV2 and TRBJ2-7; a possible D gene is TRBD1 (6 bases). The CDR3 consists of 13 residues. Trimming removed 8 bases from V and 2 bases from J, with 13 bases in between. Germline CDR1 and CDR2: SNHLY and FYNNEI. CDR3 region: CASREQGPYEQYF. CDR3 in DNA: TGTGCCAGCCGGGAACAGGGTCCCTACGAGCAGTACTTC. Using reference TRBV2 and TRBJ2-7 for the parts outside the CDR3, the full variable domain is EPEVTQTPSHQVTQMGQEVILRCVPISNHLYFYWYRQILGQKVEFLVSFYNNEISEKSEIFDDQFSVERPDGSNFTLKIRSTKLEDSAMYFCASREQGPYEQYFGPGTRLTVT.

The chain is built from TRBV7-9 and TRBJ2-3; 9 nucleotides line up with TRBD1. The trim removed 4 bases at V and 4 bases at J, leaving 9 bases unmatched. Germline CDR1 SEHNR, CDR2 FQNEAQ (reference sequence). This CDR3 spans 16 amino acids. The DNA of the CDR3 is TGTGCCAGCAGCTCCGGGACAGGGTTTCTCCCAGATACGCAGTATTTT. Translated, it gives CASSSGTGFLPDTQYF. The full variable domain, with the rest looked up from reference TRBV7-9 and TRBJ2-3, is DTGVSQNPRHKITKRGQNVTFRCDPISEHNRLYWYRQTLGQGPEFLTYFQNEAQLEKSRLLSDRFSAERPKGSFSTLEIQRTEQGDSAMYLCASSSGTGFLPDTQYFGPGTRLTVL.

The V gene is TRBV24-1, the J gene TRBJ2-3, with 7 bases fitting TRBD1. Looked up from germline, CDR1 is KGHDR and CDR2 is SFDVKD. V was pared by 7 bases and J by 6 bases, with 6 bases of the junction left unmatched. The CDR3 has 13 amino acids. The CDR3 DNA reads TGTGCCACCAGCCAGGGGGTGGTGGATACGCAGTATTTT. Its protein product is CATSQGVVDTQYF.

V gene TRBV6-5 combines with J gene TRBJ2-4, with 9 bases that match TRBD1. The CDR3 is made up of 14 amino acids. Germline V gene data show CDR1 as MNHEY and CDR2 as SVGAGI. V shed 2 bases and J 9 bases; nucleotides not matched to a gene: 5. This CDR3 reads CASSYGTGRIIQYF. For the CDR3, the DNA is TGTGCCAGCAGTTACGGGACAGGGAGGATCATTCAGTACTTC.

This clone appeared a single time. This sequence joins TRBV6-2 or TRBV6-3 and TRBJ2-3, with 10 nucleotides matching TRBD2. The junction had 8 bases not matched to a gene; V was cut back by 2 bases and J by 6 bases. CDR1 is MNHEY, CDR2 SVGEGT, per germline. This CDR3 region has 16 residues. Here the CDR3 reads CASSYPLAGAEDTQYF. Written as DNA, the CDR3 is TGTGCCAGCAGTTACCCCCTAGCGGGGGCTGAGGATACGCAGTATTTT.

The CDR3 DNA sequence: TGTGCCAGTAGTTCAGGGGGAAGAGCAGACGAGCAGTACTTC. Amino acids: CASSSGGRADEQYF. The chain joins TRBV19 to TRBJ2-7; 7 nucleotides line up with TRBD1. With 5 bases clipped from V and 5 bases from J, the junction kept 9 bases outside the gene matches. There are 14 residues in the CDR3. The germline V gene encodes CDR1 LNHDA and CDR2 SQIVND (reference sequence).

This clone was counted between two and nine times. The rearrangement uses TRBV18 and TRBJ2-7; TRBD2 matches 12 bases. CDR1 is KGHSH, CDR2 LQKENI, per germline. Trimming cost V 4 bases and J 2 bases; bases outside gene matches: 3. The CDR3 extends over 15 amino acids. The CDR3 coding sequence is TGTGCCAGCTCACTCGGACTAGCGGGGACCTACGAGCAGTACTTC. This encodes CASSLGLAGTYEQYF.

The chain has TRBV10-3 and TRBJ2-1; TRBD2 matches at 9 bases. CDR3 length equals 16 residues. The V and J ends lost 6 bases and 6 bases, in that order; junction bases with no gene match: 12. CDR1 is ENHRY and CDR2 is SYGVKD in the germline V gene. The CDR3 protein is CAIRKLGGREPNEQFF. CDR3 DNA: TGTGCCATCAGGAAGCTAGGCGGGAGGGAGCCCAATGAGCAGTTCTTC.

This clone was counted many times. The chain recombines TRBV11-3 with TRBJ1-6, with 7 positions matching TRBD1. Germline V CDR1 and CDR2: SGHNT, YENEEA. The CDR3 has 17 amino acids. Trimming cost V 2 bases and J 9 bases; bases outside gene matches: 13. The CDR3 DNA reads TGTGCCAGCAGCTTATTAGCGTTGAGGGGGCGAAGTTCACCCCTCCACTTT. Translated, it gives CASSLLALRGRSSPLHF.

This clone was detected once. The V call is TRBV4-2, the J call TRBJ1-3; D uncertain. The germline V and J ends were trimmed by 2 bases and 0 bases, with 11 bases remaining between them. In germline, CDR1 is LGHNA, CDR2 YNFKEQ. The CDR3 is made up of 16 amino acids. In DNA form, the CDR3 reads TGTGCCAGCAGCCAACACACCGCCTCCTCTGGAAACACCATATATTTT. It yields the protein CASSQHTASSGNTIYF.

The J gene is TRBJ2-1, the V gene TRBV24-1, with 8 bases that match TRBD1. In germline, CDR1 is KGHDR, CDR2 SFDVKD. There are 15 residues in the CDR3. Unmatched junction bases numbered 5, after V lost 3 bases and J lost 5 bases. The CDR3 DNA sequence: TGTGCCACCAGTGATGCCGTGACAGGGGACAATGAGCAGTTCTTC. Translated, it gives CATSDAVTGDNEQFF.

The J gene is TRBJ2-3, the V gene TRBV6-1; weak D call: TRBD2 (7 bases). The CDR3 is 16 residues long. The V and J ends lost 0 bases and 4 bases respectively, with 14 bases between them. Germline V CDR1 and CDR2: MNHNS, SASEGT. Here the CDR3 DNA reads TGTGCCAGCAGTGAAGCGCTTGGAGGGGGGGCAGATACGCAGTATTTT. Protein: CASSEALGGGADTQYF.

The V gene is TRBV7-8, the J gene TRBJ2-3; TRBD2 matches 8 bases. This CDR3 has 16 amino acids. In germline, CDR1 is SGHVS, CDR2 FQNEAQ. The V gene end was trimmed by 5 bases and the J gene end by 2 bases; junction bases not matched to a gene: 9. The CDR3 loop reads CASSASLAGSTDTQYF. CDR3 nucleotide sequence: TGTGCCAGCAGCGCTAGTTTAGCGGGGTCCACAGATACGCAGTATTTT.

This chain links TRBV7-6 with TRBJ2-1, with 8 bases aligning to TRBD2. Unmatched junction bases numbered 13, after V lost 2 bases and J lost 7 bases. The CDR3 has 17 amino acids. Per the germline V gene, CDR1 is SGHVS and CDR2 is FNYEAQ. The CDR3 is CASSLTGLAYSSNEQFF. The DNA of the CDR3 is TGTGCCAGCAGCTTAACAGGACTAGCCTATTCGTCTAATGAGCAGTTCTTC.

This clone is a singleton in its sample. This sequence joins TRBV27 and TRBJ2-3, with D tentatively TRBD1 (6 bases). This CDR3 region has 15 residues. Trimming removed 3 bases from V and 3 bases from J, with 13 bases in between. Germline lookup yields CDR1 MNHEY and CDR2 SMNVEV (reference sequence). CDR3 sequence reads: CASSFRQGWTDTQYF. The CDR3 DNA follows: TGTGCCAGCAGTTTTAGGCAGGGGTGGACAGATACGCAGTATTTT.

V usage is TRBV19 and J usage is TRBJ1-5; TRBD1 is a possible D gene (5 bases). The CDR3 sequence is 14 residues long. Germline assignment: CDR1 LNHDA and CDR2 SQIVND (reference sequence). V lost 8 bases to trimming and J lost 5 bases, with 16 bases between them. CDR3 in amino acids: CASRPGQAYQPQHF. The CDR3 DNA sequence: TGTGCCAGTCGGCCAGGGCAAGCGTATCAGCCCCAGCATTTT. The variable domain in full, with the rest retrieved from reference TRBV19 and TRBJ1-5, is DGGITQSPKYLFRKEGQNVTLSCEQNLNHDAMYWYRQDPGQGLRLIYYSQIVNDFQKGDIAEGYSVSREKKESFPLTVTSAQKNPTAFYLCASRPGQAYQPQHFGDGTRLSIL.

The gene calls are TRBV2 and TRBJ2-7; perhaps TRBD2 as D (7 bases). This CDR3 is 10 amino acids long. Germline CDR1 is SNHLY and CDR2 is FYNNEI. Trimming removed 6 bases at V and 10 bases at J, with 10 bases between. DNA of the CDR3: TGTGCCAGCAGCGGGGGGCTACAGTACTTC. It codes for CASSGGLQYF. Drawing the rest from reference TRBV2 and TRBJ2-7, the complete variable domain is EPEVTQTPSHQVTQMGQEVILRCVPISNHLYFYWYRQILGQKVEFLVSFYNNEISEKSEIFDDQFSVERPDGSNFTLKIRSTKLEDSAMYFCASSGGLQYFGPGTRLTVT.

V gene TRBV10-3 combines with J gene TRBJ1-3; TRBD1 is a possible D gene (5 bases). CDR3 length: 15 amino acids. With 3 bases removed from V and 2 bases from J, the gap between germline ends came to 11 bases. Looked up from germline, CDR1 is ENHRY and CDR2 is SYGVKD. CDR3 residues: CAISDGGRTGNTIYF. The CDR3 DNA reads as TGTGCCATCAGTGACGGGGGGAGGACTGGAAACACCATATATTTT.

This clone was seen repeatedly, ten times or more. V gene TRBV29-1 combines with J gene TRBJ2-1, with D unresolved. Germline-derived CDR1 and CDR2 are SQVTM and ANQGSEA. This CDR3 contains 13 residues. V gave up 4 bases and J gave up 5 bases, with 12 bases separating them. The CDR3 DNA sequence: TGCAGCGTTGTAGCTGCCCCCCACAATGAGCAGTTCTTC. Protein product: CSVVAAPHNEQFF.

The chain uses TRBV7-9 and TRBJ1-1, with D possibly TRBD1 on 5 matching bases. Trimming took 7 bases from V and 2 from J, leaving 14 bases between them. Germline CDR1 reads SEHNR; CDR2 reads FQNEAQ (reference sequence). The CDR3 is 14 amino acids. The DNA of the CDR3 is TGTGCCAGCAACCCCTGGGGGGGTAACACTGAAGCTTTCTTT. Its protein is CASNPWGGNTEAFF.

The chain joins TRBV5-4 to TRBJ2-1; possible D gene TRBD1, 6 bases. The CDR3 sequence is 13 residues long. V was pared by 9 bases and J by 2 bases, with 12 bases between. Germline V gene sequence: CDR1 SGHNT, CDR2 YYREEE (reference sequence). This chain's CDR3 is CATKTGTYNEQFF. The CDR3 DNA follows: TGTGCCACCAAGACAGGAACCTACAATGAGCAGTTCTTC.

The chain has TRBV2 and TRBJ2-1, with D unresolved. Between the trimmed V and J ends, which lost 7 bases and 0 bases, there was a span of 13 bases. Germline V gene sequence: CDR1 SNHLY, CDR2 FYNNEI. CDR3 length equals 15 residues. The CDR3 DNA is TGTGCCAGCAACTACCTACTGAGCTCCTACAATGAGCAGTTCTTC. This gives the protein CASNYLLSSYNEQFF.